The clone carrying this TCR beta chain has only one observation. Its antigen is not known. PCR amplification relied on 60 Vbeta primers (plus 13 Jbeta primers). Using immunoSEQ multiplex PCR, the repertoire was profiled, and TCRdb retains in-frame clones only, with some absent. The repertoire holds roughly 110,000 clones, 82% seen once, with 1.5% to 2% in the top ten. Germline V gives CDR1 LNHDA, CDR2 SQIVND (reference sequence). The CDR3 totals 13 residues. The ends were cut back, 0 bases at V and 8 bases at J, with 7 bases in the middle. The sample originates from a study of cytomegalovirus exposure and HLA in healthy donors. Whole-study findings and limits: Association of a missense DCLRE1C variant with TCR beta V- and J-gene trimming was reported in a later analysis.

The V and J genes are TRBV19 and TRBJ2-2; D remains unclear. The sample comprised PBMCs. This TCR was recovered from a man aged 50 to 60 in good health and CMV-seronegative. The CDR3 DNA reads as TGTGCCAGTAGTATAGACCCAACTGGGGAGCTGTTTTTT. Translated: CASSIDPTGELFF.